The 7 T cell receptor beta chains given below trace back to one sample, sequenced in a study of cytomegalovirus exposure and HLA in healthy donors. Profiling relied on immunoSEQ multiplex PCR, and the TCRdb table lists in-frame clones only, not all of them. This repertoire shows roughly 140,000 clones, 85% to 90% found once; its top ten account for 8.7%. The specimen was PBMCs. All receptors derive from a man younger than 30 in good health and CMV-seropositive.

The chain is built from TRBV7-9 and TRBJ1-5; maybe TRBD1 (6 bases). The V gene lost 1 base and the J gene lost 9 bases, with 13 bases spanning the gap. Germline V lookup: CDR1 SEHNR, CDR2 FQNEAQ (reference sequence). There are 14 residues in the CDR3. CDR3 region: CASSLDSDRTPQHF. Written as DNA, the CDR3 is TGTGCCAGCAGCTTAGATAGCGACAGGACGCCCCAGCATTTT.

This CDR3 reads CASSSSMGLAGGRPYEQYF. The CDR3 DNA is TGCGCCAGCAGCTCCAGCATGGGACTAGCGGGGGGGCGCCCCTACGAGCAGTACTTC. The chain combines TRBV5-1 with TRBJ2-5; 16 nucleotides align to TRBD2. The DNA end is a closer match to TRBJ2-7, so the J assignment may be wrong. The CDR3 has 19 amino acids. Germline V gene lookup returns CDR1 SGHRS and CDR2 YFSETQ.

This clone appeared a single time. The gene calls are TRBV19 and TRBJ2-1; D may be TRBD2 (7 bases). Germline V CDR1 and CDR2: LNHDA, SQIVND (reference sequence). The CDR3 length is 14 residues. Deletions cut 10 bases from V and 2 bases from J, with 15 bases between. CDR3 nucleotide sequence: TGTGCCACCTCGGGGGGCCGAACCTACAATGAGCAGTTCTTC. Translated: CATSGGRTYNEQFF. Full variable domain (outside the CDR3, taken from reference TRBV19 and TRBJ2-1): DGGITQSPKYLFRKEGQNVTLSCEQNLNHDAMYWYRQDPGQGLRLIYYSQIVNDFQKGDIAEGYSVSREKKESFPLTVTSAQKNPTAFYLCATSGGRTYNEQFFGPGTRLTVL.

V usage is TRBV9 and J usage is TRBJ2-1; 9 nucleotides line up with TRBD2. V shed 3 bases, J shed 3 bases, and the junction held 1 base outside the gene matches. The CDR3 loop spans 14 amino acids. Per germline, CDR1 SGDLS and CDR2 YYNGEE. The CDR3 loop is CASSAAGGYNEQFF. CDR3 DNA sequence: TGTGCCAGCAGCGCAGCGGGGGGCTACAATGAGCAGTTCTTC.

The chain couples TRBV5-6 to TRBJ2-5, with 11 nucleotides matching TRBD2. The CDR3 covers 15 residues. CDR1 and CDR2 (germline): SGHDT, YYEEEE. The V segment lost 1 base and the J segment 4 bases; nucleotides outside the gene matches: 3. CDR3 in amino acids: CASSLTSGSVETQYF. The DNA of the CDR3 is TGTGCCAGCAGCTTGACTAGCGGGAGCGTAGAGACCCAGTACTTC.

J is TRBJ1-3 and V is TRBV30; perhaps TRBD1 as D (6 bases). CDR1 GTSNPN and CDR2 SVGIG come from the germline V gene (reference sequence). This CDR3 is 14 amino acids long. Trimming removed 2 bases at V and 4 bases at J, with 12 bases between. CDR3 amino acids: CAWSQRGAGNTIYF. The CDR3 DNA reads as TGTGCCTGGAGTCAACGGGGGGCCGGAAACACCATATATTTT.

CDR3 sequence: CASSPLAGELFF. CDR3 bases: TGTGCCAGCAGCCCTCTAGCGGGGGAGCTGTTTTTT. The rearrangement uses TRBV11-3 and TRBJ2-2, with D perhaps matching TRBD2 (6 bases). CDR3 length: 12 residues. V dropped 5 bases and J dropped 8 bases, with 9 bases sitting between them. In germline, CDR1 is SGHNT, CDR2 YENEEA. Supplemented by reference TRBV11-3 and TRBJ2-2, the full variable domain reads EAGVVQSPRYKIIEKKQPVAFWCNPISGHNTLYWYLQNLGQGPELLIRYENEEAVDDSQLPKDRFSAERLKGVDSTLKIQPAELGDSAVYLCASSPLAGELFFGEGSRLTVL.